This TCR beta chain was recorded in a study of blood T cell repertoires in COVID-19. Study as a whole: Samples came from the United States, Italy and Spain, spanning acute and convalescent COVID-19. T cells, B-cell-depleted T cells, or PBMCs supplied cDNA or gDNA.

At least ten counts were recorded for this clone. The CDR3 has 14 residues. V was pared by 3 bases and J by 6 bases, with 8 bases of the junction left unmatched. From germline, CDR1 is SGHKS and CDR2 YYEKEE (reference sequence). The repertoire was sequenced with immunoSEQ multiplex PCR; TCRdb's copy has only in-frame clones and lacks some. The table has about 240,000 clones, 70% to 90% seen once. Sequenced input: peripheral blood. This chain uses TRBV5-5 with TRBJ1-2; TRBD1 matches 7 bases. The sequence was collected from a woman aged 70 to 79 with active or convalescent COVID-19. CDR3 nucleotide sequence: TGTGCCAGCAGCTCCCTAGGGGGCCGGGATGGCTACACCTTC. Its translation is CASSSLGGRDGYTF.